This TCR beta chain appears in the sequencing data of a study of blood T cell repertoires in COVID-19. At the level of the study: The cDNA or gDNA used as material had been derived from T cells, B-cell-depleted T cells, or PBMCs.

Deletions cut 1 base from V and 1 base from J, with 10 bases between. The CDR3 runs 16 residues. Germline V gene sequence: CDR1 MDHEN, CDR2 SYDVKM. In the authors' workflow: By means of reference gene primer amplification, nucleated cell counts were estimated. Sequenced by immunoSEQ multiplex PCR; TCRdb stores in-frame clones only, minus some. V and J calls plus clone size are reproduced from that table; the DNA served to infer D and trimming. This table holds about 230,000 clones, approximately 81% found once. This clonotype originated in a woman of 80 years or more with acute or convalescent COVID-19. The J gene is TRBJ2-2, the V gene TRBV28; D perhaps matches TRBD1 (6 bases). Input material: peripheral blood. CDR3 DNA sequence: TGTGCCAGCAGTTTATCGGGCAGGGGGAACACCGGGGAGCTGTTTTTT. Translation gives CASSLSGRGNTGELFF. Full variable domain (rest looked up from reference TRBV28 and TRBJ2-2): DVKVTQSSRYLVKRTGEKVFLECVQDMDHENMFWYRQDPGLGLRLIYFSYDVKMKEKGDIPEGYSVSREKKERFSLILESASTNQTSMYLCASSLSGRGNTGELFFGEGSRLTVL.